Presented here are 15 T cell receptor beta chains from one specimen sequenced in a study of blood T cell repertoires in COVID-19. Clones were read by immunoSEQ multiplex PCR, and TCRdb kept only the in-frame ones, dropping some. The repertoire consists of under 35,000 clones, with 80% to 90% occurring once and the leading ten covering around 15%. Material: peripheral blood. Receptor source: a man aged 55 to 69 with active COVID-19.

This rearrangement joins TRBV6-5 to TRBJ1-1, with D hard to call. Germline CDR1 and CDR2: MNHEY and SVGAGI. CDR3 length: 12 amino acids. Trimming left V 8 bases short and J 3 bases short, with 10 bases between. The CDR3 coding sequence is TGTGCCAGCGGGGAGGGATACACTGAAGCTTTCTTT. This codes for CASGEGYTEAFF.

The V and J genes are TRBV28 and TRBJ2-1, with 8 bases that match TRBD1. This CDR3 has 16 residues. CDR1 is MDHEN and CDR2 is SYDVKM in the germline V gene. The J segment lost 3 bases and the V segment lost 4 bases, leaving 8 bases of the junction unmatched. The CDR3 coding sequence is TGTGCCAGCAGTTCGTCAGGGGGCGCATTCTACAATGAGCAGTTCTTC. Translation gives CASSSSGGAFYNEQFF.

The V and J genes are TRBV7-6 and TRBJ1-1, with 10 bases aligning to TRBD1. This CDR3 has 14 amino acids. Germline assignment: CDR1 SGHVS and CDR2 FNYEAQ. Trimming cost V 5 bases and J 7 bases; bases outside gene matches: 7. CDR3 nucleotides: TGTGCCAGCAGCCCGTCCCGGGACAGGGGTGAAGCTTTCTTT. Its protein product is CASSPSRDRGEAFF.

V and J are TRBV6-5 and TRBJ1-2, with a weak D call TRBD1 (5 bases). Between the trimmed V and J ends, which lost 6 bases and 7 bases, there was a span of 12 bases. Germline V gene data show CDR1 as MNHEY and CDR2 as SVGAGI. The length of the CDR3 is 12 residues. CDR3 DNA: TGTGCCAGCAGCCAGGGTAGTCTTGGCTACACCTTC. Its translation: CASSQGSLGYTF.

The gene calls are TRBV19 and TRBJ1-5; a possible D gene is TRBD1 (5 bases). The V gene's germline CDR1 is LNHDA and CDR2 SQIVND (reference sequence). The CDR3 length is 14 residues. Trimming cost V 3 bases and J 6 bases, with 12 bases left between them. CDR3 in amino acids: CASSMWVQVQPQHF. CDR3 bases: TGTGCCAGTAGTATGTGGGTACAGGTTCAGCCCCAGCATTTT.

This rearrangement joins TRBV3-1 (or the pseudogene TRBV3-2) to TRBJ1-3, with 7 bases fitting TRBD1. With 1 base clipped from V and 0 bases from J, the junction kept 3 bases outside the gene matches. The germline V gene encodes CDR1 LGHDT and CDR2 YNNKEL (reference sequence). This CDR3 has 16 amino acids. CDR3 sequence: CASSQGQGPSGNTIYF. The CDR3 nucleotides are TGTGCCAGCAGCCAAGGACAGGGACCCTCTGGAAACACCATATATTTT.

This clone has just a few counts. The gene calls are TRBV5-6 and TRBJ1-2; 12 positions match TRBD1. V trimming: 2 bases; J trimming: 7 bases; junction bases outside the gene matches: 6. Germline CDR1 is SGHDT and CDR2 is YYEEEE. This CDR3 has 15 amino acids. The CDR3 sequence: CASSFTGTGGRGYTF. The CDR3, as DNA: TGTGCCAGCAGCTTTACCGGGACAGGGGGCCGTGGCTACACCTTC.

The rearrangement joins TRBV11-2 to TRBJ2-3; D remains unclear. V lost 1 base, J lost 1 base, and 9 bases lay in between. This CDR3 comprises 15 residues. Germline V lookup: CDR1 SGHAT, CDR2 FQNNGV. The CDR3 protein is CASSLAWAGTDTQYF. The CDR3 nucleotides read TGTGCCAGCAGCTTAGCTTGGGCAGGCACAGATACGCAGTATTTT.

The chain is built from TRBV28 and TRBJ1-4; a weak D match, TRBD1 (6 bases). V was trimmed by 5 bases and J by 5 bases, leaving 12 bases between them. The length of the CDR3 is 14 residues. CDR1 MDHEN and CDR2 SYDVKM come from the germline V gene. CDR3 in DNA: TGTGCCAGCAGTCCCAGGGGAGTAAATGAAAAACTGTTTTTT. This sequence encodes CASSPRGVNEKLFF.

The chain uses TRBV19 and TRBJ1-1; D is possibly TRBD1 (6 bases). CDR1 is LNHDA and CDR2 is SQIVND in the germline V gene (reference sequence). V lost 3 bases to trimming and J lost 1 base, with 12 bases between them. This CDR3 comprises 15 residues. The CDR3 here is CASSMGDIGNTEAFF. The CDR3 nucleotides are TGTGCCAGTAGTATGGGGGACATTGGGAACACTGAAGCTTTCTTT.

The chain recombines TRBV7-9 with TRBJ2-7, with TRBD1 matching over 9 bases. J was trimmed by 1 base and V by 5 bases; bases with no gene match: 9. The CDR3 covers 16 residues. Germline CDR1 reads SEHNR; CDR2 reads FQNEAQ (reference sequence). CDR3 region: CASSNPQGAISYEQYF. The CDR3 region has the DNA TGTGCCAGCAGCAACCCACAGGGGGCAATTTCCTACGAGCAGTACTTC.

The chain combines TRBV6-2 or TRBV6-3 with TRBJ2-4, with D maybe TRBD1 (6 bases). Deletions cut 2 bases from V and 2 bases from J, with 13 bases between. Germline V lookup: CDR1 MNHEY, CDR2 SVGEGT. The CDR3 runs to 16 residues. The CDR3 DNA follows: TGTGCCAGCAGTTACGGGGGCACGAGGACCAAAAACATTCAGTACTTC. Amino acid sequence: CASSYGGTRTKNIQYF.

CDR3 in amino acids: CASAQGSSYNSPLHF. The CDR3 DNA is TGTGCCAGCGCCCAGGGGAGCTCCTATAATTCACCCCTCCACTTT. The chain joins TRBV6-5 to TRBJ1-6, with D possibly TRBD1 on 6 matching bases. Trimming shortened V by 8 bases and J by 0 bases, and 11 bases separated the two germline ends. Germline assignment: CDR1 MNHEY and CDR2 SVGAGI. This CDR3 region has 15 residues.

J is TRBJ2-1 and V is TRBV7-8; perhaps TRBD2 as D (5 bases). V lost 0 bases and J lost 0, with 12 bases in between. CDR1 and CDR2 from the germline V gene are SGHVS and FQNEAQ. The CDR3 is made up of 17 amino acids. CDR3 bases: TGTGCCAGCAGCTTAGCGCGGGCACGCAGCTCCTACAATGAGCAGTTCTTC. This sequence encodes CASSLARARSSYNEQFF.

The rearrangement links TRBV5-1 to TRBJ2-1; D gene uncertain. In germline, CDR1 is SGHRS, CDR2 YFSETQ. The CDR3 has 15 amino acids. V lost 2 bases to trimming and J lost 0 bases, with 9 bases between them. The CDR3 region has the DNA TGCGCCAGCAGCTTAGAACCGGGCTCCTACAATGAGCAGTTCTTC. Translated, it gives CASSLEPGSYNEQFF.